Here is one T cell receptor (beta chain) with its context. Its antigen is as yet unknown. The V gene lost 5 bases and the J gene lost 4 bases, with 11 bases spanning the gap. The CDR3 runs 13 residues. The germline V gene has CDR1 MNHEY and CDR2 SVGEGT. The data were obtained in a study of blood T cells in healthy people across ages. Study-level points and caveats: Unsorted PBMCs ruled out conclusive naive versus antigen-experienced comparison. Age brought a roughly linear fall in TCR beta diversity measured per million T cells.

It was with a sample-barcoded 5' primer and a J-beta primer mix that a second PCR of roughly 7 to 12 cycles was run. TCRdb redid the calling of the 5' RACE reads with MiXCR, one entry per CDR3 protein. The sample has fewer than 1,000,000 distinct CDR3 sequences; more than 40% are singletons. V gene TRBV6-2 or TRBV6-3 combines with J gene TRBJ1-1, with unresolved D. The source of this sequence is a man in his fifties or sixties in good health. The sample consisted of blood. The CDR3 protein is CASSGGRTTEAFF. CDR3 bases: TGTGCCAGCAGTGGTGGACGGACCACTGAAGCTTTCTTT.